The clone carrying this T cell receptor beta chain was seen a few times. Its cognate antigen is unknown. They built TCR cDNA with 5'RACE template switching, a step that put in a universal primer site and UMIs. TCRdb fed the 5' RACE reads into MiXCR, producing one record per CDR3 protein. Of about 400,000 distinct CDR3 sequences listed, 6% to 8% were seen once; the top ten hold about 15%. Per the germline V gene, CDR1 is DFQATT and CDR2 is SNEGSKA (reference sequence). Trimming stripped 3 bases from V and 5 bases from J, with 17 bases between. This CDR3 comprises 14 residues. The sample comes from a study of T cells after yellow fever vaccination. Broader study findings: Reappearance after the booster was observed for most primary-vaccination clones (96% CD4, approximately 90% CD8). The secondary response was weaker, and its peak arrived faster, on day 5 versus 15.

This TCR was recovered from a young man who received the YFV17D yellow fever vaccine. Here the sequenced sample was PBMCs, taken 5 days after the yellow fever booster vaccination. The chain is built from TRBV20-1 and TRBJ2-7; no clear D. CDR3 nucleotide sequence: TGCAGTGCTAGGTCCCGAGAAGTTGGGGACGAGCAGTACTTC. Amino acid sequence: CSARSREVGDEQYF.